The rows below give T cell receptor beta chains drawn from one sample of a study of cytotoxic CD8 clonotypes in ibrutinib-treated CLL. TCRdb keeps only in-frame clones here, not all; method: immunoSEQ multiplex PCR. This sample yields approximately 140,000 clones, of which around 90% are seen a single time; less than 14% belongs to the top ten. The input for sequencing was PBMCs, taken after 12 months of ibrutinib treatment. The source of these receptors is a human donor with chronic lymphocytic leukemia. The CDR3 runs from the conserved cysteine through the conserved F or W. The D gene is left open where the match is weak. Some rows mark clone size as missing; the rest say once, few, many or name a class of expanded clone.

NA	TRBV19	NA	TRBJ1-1	TGTGCCACCCTGAACGGACGGACGAACACTGAAGCTTTCTTT	CATLNGRTNTEAFF
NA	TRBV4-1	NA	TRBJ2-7	TGCGCCAGCAGCCAAGGGATTTCTCCGGGCAGCAGATTCTACGAGCAGTACTTC	CASSQGISPGSRFYEQYF
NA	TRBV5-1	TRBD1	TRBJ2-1	TGCGCCAGCAGACCAGACAGGGGAGATATCAATGAGCAGTTCTTC	CASRPDRGDINEQFF
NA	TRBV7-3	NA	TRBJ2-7	TGTGCCAGCAGCCCCGGGAAGAATAGGGAGCAGTACTTC	CASSPGKNREQYF
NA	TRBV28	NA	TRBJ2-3	TGTGCCAGCAGCACCGGGACTGAGGCGGATACGCAGTATTTT	CASSTGTEADTQYF
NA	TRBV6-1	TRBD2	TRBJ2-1	TGTGCCAGCAGTGAAGCCTTTAGCGGGAGAAACCAGGATGAGCAGTTCTTC	CASSEAFSGRNQDEQFF
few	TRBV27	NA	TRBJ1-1	TGTGCCAGCCTACAGGGAGGGGGCACTGAAGCTTTCTTT	CASLQGGGTEAFF
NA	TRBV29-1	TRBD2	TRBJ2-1	TGCAGCGTTGAAAGCGCTAGCGGGAGGGCCTACAATGAGCAGTTCTTC	CSVESASGRAYNEQFF
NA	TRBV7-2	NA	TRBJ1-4	TGTGCCAGCAGCTTGGTTCAGGGAGTGGATGAAAAACTGTTTTTT	CASSLVQGVDEKLFF
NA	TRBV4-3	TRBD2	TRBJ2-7	TGCGCCAGCAGCCAAGATAGCAGCGGGACCTACGAGCAGTACTTC	CASSQDSSGTYEQYF
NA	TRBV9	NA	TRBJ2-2	TGTGCCAGCAGCGCAGTTGTGGGTTCGGTCGGGGAGCTGTTTTTT	CASSAVVGSVGELFF
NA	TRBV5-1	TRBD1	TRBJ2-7	TGCGCCAGCAGCTTGGCCGACCGATCCGGGACAGGATCTTACGAGCAGTACTTC	CASSLADRSGTGSYEQYF
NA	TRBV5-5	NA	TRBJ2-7	TGTGCCAGCAGCCACTTGGAGGGCCACTACGAGCAGTACTTC	CASSHLEGHYEQYF
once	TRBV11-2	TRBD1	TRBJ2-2	TGTGCCAGCAGCTTCCAAGGGACAGCGAACACCGGGGAGCTGTTTTTT	CASSFQGTANTGELFF
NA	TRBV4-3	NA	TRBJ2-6	TGCGCCAGCAGCCAAGAACCTGGGGCCAACGTCCTGACTTTC	CASSQEPGANVLTF
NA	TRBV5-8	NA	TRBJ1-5	TGTGCCAGCAGCTTGGTCTGGGGGCGGGATCAGCCCCAGCATTTT	CASSLVWGRDQPQHF
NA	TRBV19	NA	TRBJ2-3	TGTGCCAGTAGTCCTCGTACGTCCGAAGATACGCAGTATTTT	CASSPRTSEDTQYF
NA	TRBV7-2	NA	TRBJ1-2	TGTGCCAGCAGCCAGGACGCGAACTATGGCTACACCTTC	CASSQDANYGYTF
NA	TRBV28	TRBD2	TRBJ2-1	TGTGCCAGCAGTCCCCTAGCGGGCGATTACAATGAGCAGTTCTTC	CASSPLAGDYNEQFF
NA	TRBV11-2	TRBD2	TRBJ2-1	TGTGCCAGCAGCTTAGAGCCTAGCGGAGGGTACAATGAGCAGTTCTTC	CASSLEPSGGYNEQFF
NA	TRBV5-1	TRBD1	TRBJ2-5	TGCGCCAGCAGCCCAGAACAGGGGAGAAGGCAAGAGACCCAGTACTTC	CASSPEQGRRQETQYF
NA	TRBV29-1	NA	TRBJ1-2	TGCAGCGTTGTTGGACAAGCTAACTATGGCTACACCTTC	CSVVGQANYGYTF
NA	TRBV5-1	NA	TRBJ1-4	TGCGCCAGCAGCTTTCAAGGTAACAGGAATGAAAAACTGTTTTTT	CASSFQGNRNEKLFF
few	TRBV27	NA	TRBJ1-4	TGTGCCAGCAAACGGAGAGAAAAACTGTTTTTT	CASKRREKLFF
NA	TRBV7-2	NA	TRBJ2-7	TGTGCCAGCAGCTTAGACTTCTCCTACGAGCAGTACTTC	CASSLDFSYEQYF
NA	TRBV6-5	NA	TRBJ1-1	TGTGCCAGCAGTCCAATCACGGGGGCTGAAGCTTTCTTT	CASSPITGAEAFF
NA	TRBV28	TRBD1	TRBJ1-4	TGTGCCAGCAGTTTCCGAGACAGGGGGGAAAAACTGTTTTTT	CASSFRDRGEKLFF
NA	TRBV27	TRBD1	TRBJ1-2	TGTGCCAGCAGTACCGACAGGGGAGACTATGGCTACACCTTC	CASSTDRGDYGYTF
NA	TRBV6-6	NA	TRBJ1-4	TGTGCCAGCAGTTACCCCCAGGAGCCCCCCCAAAAACTGTTTTTT	CASSYPQEPPQKLFF